Listed here are 5 T cell receptor beta chains from one sample, sequenced in a study of beta chain features in type 1 diabetes. Expressed TCRB transcripts got sequenced, as all isolated RNA was reverse transcribed. Method: immunoSEQ multiplex PCR; TCRdb's copy keeps in-frame clones and lacks some. Of under 300,000 clones in the sample, roughly 8% were seen once. The sample consisted of central memory CD4+ T cells from blood. The receptors derive from a woman aged 18-29 years in good health.

As for this clone: This may come from a read error, since a much larger clone is one base off. This CDR3 is CASSRQMNTEAFF. The CDR3, as DNA: TGTGCCAGCAGTCGACAGATGAACACTGAAGCTTTCTTT. The chain has TRBV6-6 and TRBJ1-1, with a possible D match to TRBD1 (5 bases). CDR3 length: 13 amino acids. The germline gives CDR1 MNHNY, CDR2 SVGAGI (reference sequence). Trimming removed 5 bases at V and 0 bases at J, with 7 bases between.

This clone was observed a handful of times. The CDR3 DNA sequence: TGTGCTAGTGGTTTGGAACAGGGACACACCGGGGAGCTGTTTTTT. As protein: CASGLEQGHTGELFF. The chain has TRBV12-5 and TRBJ2-2; TRBD1 is a possible D gene (6 bases). Germline V gene lookup returns CDR1 LGHNT and CDR2 FRNRAP. This CDR3 is built from 15 residues. With 1 base removed from V and 3 bases from J, the gap between germline ends came to 9 bases. The complete variable domain, with remaining parts taken from reference TRBV12-5 and TRBJ2-2, reads DARVTQTPRHKVTEMGQEVTMRCQPILGHNTVFWYRQTMMQGLELLAYFRNRAPLDDSGMPKDRFSAEMPDATLATLKIQPSEPRDSAVYFCASGLEQGHTGELFFGEGSRLTVL.

This chain uses TRBV7-8 with TRBJ2-7, with D possibly being TRBD2 (5 bases). The germline CDR1 and CDR2 sequences are SGHVS and FQNEAQ. The V gene lost 5 bases and the J gene lost 3 bases, with 17 bases spanning the gap. This CDR3 has 15 residues. This CDR3 is CASSPKWGASYEQYF. The CDR3 coding sequence is TGTGCCAGCAGCCCCAAATGGGGAGCGAGCTACGAGCAGTACTTC.

This clone was detected only a few times. The chain links TRBV29-1 to TRBJ2-3, with 7 nucleotides matching TRBD1. CDR1 SQVTM and CDR2 ANQGSEA come from the germline V gene. V lost 2 bases, J lost 5 bases, and 1 base stayed unmatched. This CDR3 comprises 12 residues. CDR3 in DNA: TGCAGCGTTGAATACAGGGGAGATACGCAGTATTTT. This encodes CSVEYRGDTQYF.

This clone has a handful of counts. The chain carries TRBV4-3 and TRBJ2-7; D unclear. Germline V CDR1 and CDR2: LGHNA, YSLEER. The CDR3 is 13 residues long. Trimming left V 1 base short and J 3 bases short, with 7 bases between. DNA for the CDR3: TGCGCCAGCAGCCAAGTTAGAGGCTACGAGCAGTACTTC. Its translation: CASSQVRGYEQYF.